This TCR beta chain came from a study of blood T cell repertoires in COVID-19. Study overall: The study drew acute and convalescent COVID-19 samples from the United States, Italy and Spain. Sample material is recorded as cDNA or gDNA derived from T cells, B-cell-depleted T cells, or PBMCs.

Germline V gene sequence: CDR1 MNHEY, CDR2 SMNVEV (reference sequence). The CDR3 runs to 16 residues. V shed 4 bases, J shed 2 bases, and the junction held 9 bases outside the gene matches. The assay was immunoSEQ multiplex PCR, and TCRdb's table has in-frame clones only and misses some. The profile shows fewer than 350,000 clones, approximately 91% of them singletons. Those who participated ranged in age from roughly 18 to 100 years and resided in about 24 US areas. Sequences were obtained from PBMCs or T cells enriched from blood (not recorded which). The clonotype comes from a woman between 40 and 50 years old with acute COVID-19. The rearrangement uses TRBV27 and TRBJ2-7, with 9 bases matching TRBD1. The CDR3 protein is CASSSLSRQGAYEQYF. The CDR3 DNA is TGTGCCAGCAGTTCGCTCTCCCGACAGGGGGCCTACGAGCAGTACTTC.